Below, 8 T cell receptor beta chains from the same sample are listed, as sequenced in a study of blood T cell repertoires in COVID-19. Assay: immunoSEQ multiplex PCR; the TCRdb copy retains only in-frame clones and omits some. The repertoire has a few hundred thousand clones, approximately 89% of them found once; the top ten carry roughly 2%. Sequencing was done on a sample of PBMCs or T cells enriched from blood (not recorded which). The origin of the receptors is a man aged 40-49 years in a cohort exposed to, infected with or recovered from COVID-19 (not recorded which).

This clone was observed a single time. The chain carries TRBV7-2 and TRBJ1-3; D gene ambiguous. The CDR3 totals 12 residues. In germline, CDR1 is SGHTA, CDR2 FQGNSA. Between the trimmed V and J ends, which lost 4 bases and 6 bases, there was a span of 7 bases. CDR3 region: CASSSTVNTIYF. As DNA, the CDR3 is TGTGCCAGCAGCTCTACAGTAAACACCATATATTTT.

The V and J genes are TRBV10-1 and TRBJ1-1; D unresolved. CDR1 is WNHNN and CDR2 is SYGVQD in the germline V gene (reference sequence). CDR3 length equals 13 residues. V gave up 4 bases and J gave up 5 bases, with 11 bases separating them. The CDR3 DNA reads TGCGCCAGCAGTGCAGGTCGGGGAACTGAAGCTTTCTTT. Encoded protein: CASSAGRGTEAFF.

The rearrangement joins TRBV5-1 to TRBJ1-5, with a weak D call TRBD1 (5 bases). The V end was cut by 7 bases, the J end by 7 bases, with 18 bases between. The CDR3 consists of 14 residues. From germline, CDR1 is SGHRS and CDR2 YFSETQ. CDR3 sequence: CASRPSGQDQPQHF. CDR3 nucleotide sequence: TGCGCCAGCCGCCCGTCAGGGCAGGACCAGCCCCAGCATTTT.

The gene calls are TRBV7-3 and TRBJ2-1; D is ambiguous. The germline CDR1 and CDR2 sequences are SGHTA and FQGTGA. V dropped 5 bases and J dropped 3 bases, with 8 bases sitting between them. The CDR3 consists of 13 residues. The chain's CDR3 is CASSPPGYNEQFF. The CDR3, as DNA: TGTGCCAGCAGCCCCCCCGGCTACAATGAGCAGTTCTTC.

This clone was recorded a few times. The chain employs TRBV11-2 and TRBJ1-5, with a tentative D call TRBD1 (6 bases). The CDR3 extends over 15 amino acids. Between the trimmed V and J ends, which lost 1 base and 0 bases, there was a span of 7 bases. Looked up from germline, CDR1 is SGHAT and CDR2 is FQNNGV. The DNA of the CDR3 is TGTGCCAGCAGCTTAGGGACAGCTAGCAATCAGCCCCAGCATTTT. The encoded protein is CASSLGTASNQPQHF. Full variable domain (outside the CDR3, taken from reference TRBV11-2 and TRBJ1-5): EAGVAQSPRYKIIEKRQSVAFWCNPISGHATLYWYQQILGQGPKLLIQFQNNGVVDDSQLPKDRFSAERLKGVDSTLKIQPAKLEDSAVYLCASSLGTASNQPQHFGDGTRLSIL.

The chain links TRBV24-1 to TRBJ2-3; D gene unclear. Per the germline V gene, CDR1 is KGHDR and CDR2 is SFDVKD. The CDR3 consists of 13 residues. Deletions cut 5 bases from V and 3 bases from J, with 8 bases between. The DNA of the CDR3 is TGTGCCACCAGTGGCCCGGGTACAGATACGCAGTATTTT. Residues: CATSGPGTDTQYF.

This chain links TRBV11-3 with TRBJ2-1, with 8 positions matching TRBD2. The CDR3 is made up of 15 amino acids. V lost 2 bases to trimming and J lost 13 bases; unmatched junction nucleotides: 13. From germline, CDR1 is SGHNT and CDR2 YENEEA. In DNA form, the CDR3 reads TGTGCCAGCAGCTTACGCTTCGGGCGGGGGGTTGAACAGTTCTTC. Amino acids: CASSLRFGRGVEQFF.

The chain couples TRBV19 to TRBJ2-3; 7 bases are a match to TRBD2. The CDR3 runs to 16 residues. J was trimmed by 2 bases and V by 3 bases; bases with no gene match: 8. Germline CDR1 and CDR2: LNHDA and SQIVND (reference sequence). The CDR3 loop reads CASSMRVGRATDTQYF. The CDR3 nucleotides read TGTGCCAGTAGTATGAGGGTAGGGAGGGCCACAGATACGCAGTATTTT.